Listed here are 27 T cell receptor beta chains from one sample, sequenced in a study of T-cell memory formation after mild COVID-19. Each CDR3 protein gets one entry after TCRdb re-called the 5' RACE reads with MiXCR. The table shows roughly 300,000 distinct CDR3 sequences, with around 8% occurring only once. The source material was PBMCs or a T cell subset sorted from them (not recorded which). Receptors were obtained from a man aged 18 to 35 who had mild COVID-19 (a few samples of this study predate the infection). Cell type and time point are not known.

The table lists this clonotype with many counts. The chain joins TRBV12-3 or TRBV12-4 to TRBJ1-4; no reliable D call. The V end was cut by 10 bases, the J end by 6 bases, with 15 bases between. The CDR3 length is 13 residues. The CDR3 DNA reads as TGTGCCACCGGGAGGGTGCCTCATGAAAAACTGTTTTTT. Translation gives CATGRVPHEKLFF.

This chain connects TRBV29-1 to TRBJ1-2; D unclear. The CDR3 spans 12 residues. Germline V gene sequence: CDR1 SQVTM, CDR2 ANQGSEA. The V gene lost 5 bases and the J gene lost 4 bases, with 11 bases spanning the gap. The CDR3 reads CSVIWVGYGYTF. CDR3 coding DNA: TGCAGCGTTATTTGGGTGGGCTATGGCTACACCTTC.

This clonotype was observed many times. This chain connects TRBV7-2 to TRBJ2-5; no firm D call. The germline CDR1 and CDR2 sequences are SGHTA and FQGNSA. The CDR3 runs to 12 residues. Trimming left V 2 bases short and J 8 bases short, with 9 bases between. The CDR3 coding sequence is TGTGCCAGCAGCTTATTAAGATCCACCCAGTACTTC. It translates to CASSLLRSTQYF.

This clonotype was seen only a few times. V usage is TRBV4-2 and J usage is TRBJ2-5; no firm D call. The CDR3 runs 13 residues. Trimming pared 3 bases from V and 5 bases from J, leaving 10 bases between. Germline assignment: CDR1 LGHNA and CDR2 YNFKEQ. Written as DNA, the CDR3 is TGTGCCAGCAGCCACCCCAAGGCGGAGACCCAGTACTTC. This encodes CASSHPKAETQYF.

This clonotype was detected a few times. The chain is built from TRBV12-3 or TRBV12-4 and TRBJ1-1; D unresolved. Trimming pared 3 bases from V and 6 bases from J, leaving 11 bases between. The CDR3 length is 13 residues. In DNA form, the CDR3 reads TGTGCCAGCAGTTTGAGGGAGGCGTCTGAAGCTTTCTTT. Amino acids: CASSLREASEAFF.

V is TRBV3-1 and J is TRBJ2-5; 7 bases are a match to TRBD2. This CDR3 has 16 residues. With V trimmed by 3 bases and J by 2 bases, 9 bases remained unmatched. Per germline, CDR1 LGHDT and CDR2 YNNKEL (reference sequence). CDR3 DNA sequence: TGTGCCAGCAGCCATTTCACGGGAGGCCCACAAGAGACCCAGTACTTC. Translating it yields CASSHFTGGPQETQYF.

This clonotype was observed a few times. The chain combines TRBV24-1 with TRBJ2-3; 7 bases align to TRBD2. The CDR3 runs to 15 residues. V shed 6 bases and J 1 base; nucleotides not matched to a gene: 6. Germline CDR1 and CDR2: KGHDR and SFDVKD. CDR3 bases: TGTGCCACCAGTTCCACCGCGGGGGGCACAGATACGCAGTATTTT. This sequence encodes CATSSTAGGTDTQYF.

This clonotype was seen more than once but under ten times. V and J are TRBV5-1 and TRBJ1-1; D gene unclear. This CDR3 region has 14 residues. Germline assignment: CDR1 SGHRS and CDR2 YFSETQ. The V gene lost 0 bases and the J gene lost 0 bases, with 6 bases spanning the gap. CDR3 DNA: TGCGCCAGCAGCTTGGCGGCCATGAACACTGAAGCTTTCTTT. The encoded protein is CASSLAAMNTEAFF.

This chain links TRBV6-6 with TRBJ2-7, with 10 positions matching TRBD1. After removal of 5 bases from V and 7 bases from J, the junction contained 8 bases not matched to a gene. CDR3 length: 14 amino acids. Germline CDR1 is MNHNY and CDR2 is SVGAGI (reference sequence). Written as DNA, the CDR3 is TGTGCCAGCAGTCCACGGACAGGGGGATCGGAGCAGTACGTC. Its translation is CASSPRTGGSEQYV.

The chain employs TRBV6-6 and TRBJ2-6, with 8 bases fitting TRBD1. V gave up 6 bases and J gave up 2 bases; unmatched junction bases: 6. The germline CDR1 and CDR2 sequences are MNHNY and SVGAGI (reference sequence). The CDR3 sequence is 16 residues long. CDR3 in amino acids: CASSRQGIPGANVLTF. The DNA for the CDR3 is TGTGCCAGCAGCAGACAGGGGATCCCTGGGGCCAACGTCCTGACTTTC.

This clonotype has at least ten counts. V is TRBV20-1 and J is TRBJ2-3; no reliable D call. Germline assignment: CDR1 DFQATT and CDR2 SNEGSKA (reference sequence). V lost 3 bases and J lost 6, with 16 bases in between. The CDR3 contains 14 residues. Written as DNA, the CDR3 is TGCAGTGCTAGCTTTGGCCCCATGGAGGATACGCAGTATTTT. It encodes CSASFGPMEDTQYF.

This clonotype was detected ten times or more. The chain joins TRBV5-1 to TRBJ1-2, with 9 positions matching TRBD1. Germline assignment: CDR1 SGHRS and CDR2 YFSETQ. The trim removed 0 bases at V and 8 bases at J, leaving 5 bases unmatched. There are 14 residues in the CDR3. DNA of the CDR3: TGCGCCAGCAGCTTGGTGGGACAGGGACACGGCTACACCTTC. It translates to CASSLVGQGHGYTF.

On this clonotype: A much bigger clone sits one base away, suggesting this may be a read error. The chain recombines TRBV7-3 with TRBJ2-1; TRBD2 might be the D (6 bases). Germline assignment: CDR1 SGHTA and CDR2 FQGTGA. The CDR3 runs 17 residues. The CDR3 sequence is CASSLLIRGSSYNEQLF. In DNA form, the CDR3 reads TGTGCCAGCAGCTTATTGATACGGGGGAGCTCCTACAATGAGCAGCTCTTC.

The chain uses TRBV20-1 and TRBJ1-2; D unresolved. V dropped 4 bases and J dropped 0 bases, with 9 bases sitting between them. Germline V gene sequence: CDR1 DFQATT, CDR2 SNEGSKA (reference sequence). This CDR3 has 13 residues. The DNA for the CDR3 is TGCAGTGCTAAAGAAAGACCTAACTATGGCTACACCTTC. Its protein is CSAKERPNYGYTF.

This clonotype was found many times. The CDR3 region has the DNA TGTGCCAGCAGTTCCCGTATGAGGGGGGGTCAAGAGACCCAGTACTTC. Its translation: CASSSRMRGGQETQYF. The rearrangement joins TRBV7-2 to TRBJ2-5; possible D gene TRBD2, 7 bases. Germline V gene data show CDR1 as SGHTA and CDR2 as FQGNSA. CDR3 size: 16 residues. The V end lost 6 bases, the J end lost 2 bases, and 19 bases lay between the germline ends. The variable domain in full, completed from reference TRBV7-2 and TRBJ2-5, reads GAGVSQSPSNKVTEKGKDVELRCDPISGHTALYWYRQSLGQGLEFLIYFQGNSAPDKSGLPSDRFSAERTGGSVSTLTIQRTQQEDSAVYLCASSSRMRGGQETQYFGPGTRLLVL.

This chain connects TRBV20-1 to TRBJ1-1, with D possibly matching TRBD1 (5 bases). Germline values: CDR1 DFQATT, CDR2 SNEGSKA (reference sequence). V lost 5 bases and J 7 bases, leaving 17 bases between the germline ends. The length of the CDR3 is 13 residues. CDR3 region: CSAGAGMVNEAFF. CDR3 bases: TGCAGTGCTGGGGCAGGGATGGTGAATGAAGCTTTCTTT.

The chain links TRBV2 to TRBJ2-1; TRBD1 aligns across 9 bases. The germline gives CDR1 SNHLY, CDR2 FYNNEI. Losses at the gene ends were 6 bases for V and 0 bases for J; bases not matched to a gene: 6. CDR3 length: 16 amino acids. DNA for the CDR3: TGTGCCAGCAGCCGGGACAGGGATAGCTCCTACAATGAGCAGTTCTTC. Its protein is CASSRDRDSSYNEQFF.

This rearrangement joins TRBV10-3 to TRBJ1-4; no definite D call. Between the trimmed V and J ends, which lost 3 bases and 0 bases, there was a span of 8 bases. This CDR3 has 15 amino acids. Per the germline V gene, CDR1 is ENHRY and CDR2 is SYGVKD. The CDR3: CAISDSLATNEKLFF. The DNA of the CDR3 is TGTGCCATCAGTGATTCCCTTGCAACTAATGAAAAACTGTTTTTT.

The CDR3 loop is CSARDSNSNQPQHF. The DNA for the CDR3 is TGCAGTGCTAGAGACAGTAATAGCAATCAGCCCCAGCATTTT. The gene calls are TRBV20-1 and TRBJ1-5, with D unclear. From germline, CDR1 is DFQATT and CDR2 SNEGSKA (reference sequence). V was pared by 0 bases and J by 0 bases, with 6 bases between. This CDR3 is built from 14 residues.

V gene TRBV27 combines with J gene TRBJ1-1, with TRBD1 matching 9 bases. V trimming: 5 bases; J trimming: 7 bases; junction bases outside the gene matches: 8. The CDR3 has 14 amino acids. Germline CDR1 reads MNHEY; CDR2 reads SMNVEV (reference sequence). The CDR3 loop is CASSINRGPGEAFF. As DNA, the CDR3 is TGTGCCAGCAGTATCAACAGGGGGCCGGGTGAAGCTTTCTTT.

This clonotype was counted between two and nine times. The rearrangement uses TRBV12-3 or TRBV12-4 and TRBJ1-1, with D possibly being TRBD1 (6 bases). The CDR3 totals 16 residues. V dropped 6 bases and J dropped 4 bases, with 21 bases sitting between them. CDR3 amino acids: CASSRLLTGTGTEAFF. The DNA for the CDR3 is TGTGCCAGCAGCCGACTACTTACAGGGACGGGCACTGAAGCTTTCTTT.

This clonotype was detected many times. This chain uses TRBV2 with TRBJ2-2, with D unresolved. The CDR3 totals 15 residues. Germline CDR1 is SNHLY and CDR2 is FYNNEI. Trimming shortened V by 7 bases and J by 1 base, and 13 bases separated the two germline ends. The CDR3 nucleotides read TGTGCCAGCACCAGCAGTAGGTTGAACACCGGGGAGCTGTTTTTT. It is translated as CASTSSRLNTGELFF.

The chain carries TRBV5-1 and TRBJ2-1, with D possibly being TRBD1 (6 bases). The CDR3 consists of 16 residues. Germline-derived CDR1 and CDR2 are SGHRS and YFSETQ. Trimming stripped 4 bases from V and 2 bases from J, with 16 bases between. The CDR3 region has the DNA TGCGCCAGCAGCCTCGGACAGACACAACCCTACAATGAGCAGTTCTTC. Protein product: CASSLGQTQPYNEQFF.

This clonotype was picked up a small number of times. The J gene is TRBJ1-3, the V gene TRBV21-1. TRBV21-1 is described as a pseudogene. The length of the CDR3 is 14 residues. The CDR3 loop is CASRRLAAGNTIYF. CDR3 nucleotides: TGTGCCAGCAGACGGTTAGCAGCTGGAAACACCATATATTTT.

In the case of this clonotype: A much larger clone lies one base from this, so it may be a read error. This sequence joins TRBV7-9 and TRBJ2-1, with D uncertain. CDR3 size: 13 residues. Germline CDR1 SEHNR, CDR2 FQNEAQ (reference sequence). The CDR3 region is CDSSSTLYNEQFF. CDR3 coding DNA: TGTGACAGCAGCTCAACCCTTTACAATGAGCAGTTCTTC.

This clonotype was observed at least ten times. J is TRBJ1-6 and V is TRBV4-1; TRBD1 agrees at 10 bases. Looked up from germline, CDR1 is MGHRA and CDR2 is YSYEKL. Unmatched junction bases numbered 8, after V lost 0 bases and J lost 9 bases. This CDR3 contains 17 residues. The CDR3 reads CASSQDMGTGVGSPLHF. CDR3 in DNA: TGCGCCAGCAGCCAAGATATGGGGACAGGGGTCGGTTCACCCCTCCACTTT.

J is TRBJ1-1 and V is TRBV9; 10 bases line up with TRBD1. The V gene's germline CDR1 is SGDLS and CDR2 YYNGEE. The V segment lost 4 bases and the J segment 3 bases; nucleotides outside the gene matches: 6. CDR3 length equals 15 residues. The chain's CDR3 is CASSSPGQGHTEAFF. In nucleotides, the CDR3 is TGTGCCAGCAGCTCCCCGGGACAGGGGCACACTGAAGCTTTCTTT.